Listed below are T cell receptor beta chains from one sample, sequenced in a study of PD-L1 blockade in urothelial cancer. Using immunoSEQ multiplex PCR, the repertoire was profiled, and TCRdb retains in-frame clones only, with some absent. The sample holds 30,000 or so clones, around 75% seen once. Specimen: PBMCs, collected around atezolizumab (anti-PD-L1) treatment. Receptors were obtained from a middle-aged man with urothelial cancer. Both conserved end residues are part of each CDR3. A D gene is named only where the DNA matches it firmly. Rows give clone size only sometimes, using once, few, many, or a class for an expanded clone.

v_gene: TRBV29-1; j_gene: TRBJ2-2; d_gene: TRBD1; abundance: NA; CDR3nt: TGCAGCGCCGGACAGGCCTCCACCGGGGAGCTGTTTTTT; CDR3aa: CSAGQASTGELFF
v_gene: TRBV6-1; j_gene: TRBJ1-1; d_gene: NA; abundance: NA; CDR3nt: TGTGCCACCAACGGGGGGAACACTGAAGCTTTCTTT; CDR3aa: CATNGGNTEAFF
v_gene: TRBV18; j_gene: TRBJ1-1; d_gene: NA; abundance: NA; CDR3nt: TGTGCCAGCTCACCAGAGGCCATCGTAAACACTGAAGCTTTCTTT; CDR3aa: CASSPEAIVNTEAFF
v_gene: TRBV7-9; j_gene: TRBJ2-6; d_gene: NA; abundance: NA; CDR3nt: TGTGCCAGCAGCCTCGCCGGCTCTGGGGCCAACGTCCTGACTTTC; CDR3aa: CASSLAGSGANVLTF
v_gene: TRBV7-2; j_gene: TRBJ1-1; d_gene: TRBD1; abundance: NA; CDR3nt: TGTGCCAGCAGCATGACAATACCGGGACAGGGGAACACTGAAGCTTTCTTT; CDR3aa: CASSMTIPGQGNTEAFF
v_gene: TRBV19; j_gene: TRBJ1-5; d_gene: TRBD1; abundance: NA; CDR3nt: TGTGCCAGTAGCGGGACAGGGGGCGGTCAGCCCCAGCATTTT; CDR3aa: CASSGTGGGQPQHF
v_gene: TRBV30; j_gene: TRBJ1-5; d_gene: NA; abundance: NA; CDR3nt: TGTGCCTGGAGTGTACAAGGCGGTCAGCCCCAGCATTTT; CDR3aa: CAWSVQGGQPQHF
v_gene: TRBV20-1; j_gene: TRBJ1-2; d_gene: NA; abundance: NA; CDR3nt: TGCAGTGCCAAAAACGGGAATGGCTACACCTTC; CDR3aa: CSAKNGNGYTF
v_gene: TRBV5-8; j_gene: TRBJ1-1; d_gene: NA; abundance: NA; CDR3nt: TGTGCCAGCAGCTTGGTAGGGGGAGCTTTCTTT; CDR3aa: CASSLVGGAFF
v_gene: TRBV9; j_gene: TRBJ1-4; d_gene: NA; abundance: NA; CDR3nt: TGTGCCAGCAGCGTAGCTCCGGGGGGCGGTTTGGTAAAACTGTTTTTT; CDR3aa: CASSVAPGGGLVKLFF
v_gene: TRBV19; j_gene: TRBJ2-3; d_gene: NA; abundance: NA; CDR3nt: TGTGCCAGCTCTAGCCGACCCACAGATACGCAGTATTTT; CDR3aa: CASSSRPTDTQYF
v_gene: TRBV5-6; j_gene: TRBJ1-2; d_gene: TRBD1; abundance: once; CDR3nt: TGTGCCAGCAGCCCTTTGGAGGGGGCCTATGGCTACACCTTC; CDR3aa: CASSPLEGAYGYTF
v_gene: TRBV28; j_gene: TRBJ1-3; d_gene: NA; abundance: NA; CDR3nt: TGTGCCAGCATTTCCCCCCATTCCTCTGGAAACACCATATATTTT; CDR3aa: CASISPHSSGNTIYF
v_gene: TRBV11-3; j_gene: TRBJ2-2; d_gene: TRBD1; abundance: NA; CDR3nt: TGTGCCAGCAAACAGGGGGCCGGCACCGGGGAGCTGTTTTTT; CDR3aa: CASKQGAGTGELFF
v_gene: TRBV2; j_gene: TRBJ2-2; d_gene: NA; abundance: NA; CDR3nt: TGTGCCAGCAGGTTGTTCGGACAGATTTCCACCGGGGAGCTGTTTTTT; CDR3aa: CASRLFGQISTGELFF
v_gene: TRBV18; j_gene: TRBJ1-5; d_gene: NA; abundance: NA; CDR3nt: TGTGCCAGCTCACCCCTCAGGGCTGGTAGCAATCAGCCCCAGCATTTT; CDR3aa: CASSPLRAGSNQPQHF
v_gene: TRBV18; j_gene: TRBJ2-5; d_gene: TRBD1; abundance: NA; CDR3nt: TGTGCCAGCTCACCGAGGGACAGGGTGGGAGAGACCCAGTACTTC; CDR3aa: CASSPRDRVGETQYF
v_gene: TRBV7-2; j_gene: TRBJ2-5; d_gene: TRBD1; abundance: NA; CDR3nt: TGTGCCAGCAGCTTAGGGACAGGGCGTAGAGAGACCCAGTACTTC; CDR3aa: CASSLGTGRRETQYF